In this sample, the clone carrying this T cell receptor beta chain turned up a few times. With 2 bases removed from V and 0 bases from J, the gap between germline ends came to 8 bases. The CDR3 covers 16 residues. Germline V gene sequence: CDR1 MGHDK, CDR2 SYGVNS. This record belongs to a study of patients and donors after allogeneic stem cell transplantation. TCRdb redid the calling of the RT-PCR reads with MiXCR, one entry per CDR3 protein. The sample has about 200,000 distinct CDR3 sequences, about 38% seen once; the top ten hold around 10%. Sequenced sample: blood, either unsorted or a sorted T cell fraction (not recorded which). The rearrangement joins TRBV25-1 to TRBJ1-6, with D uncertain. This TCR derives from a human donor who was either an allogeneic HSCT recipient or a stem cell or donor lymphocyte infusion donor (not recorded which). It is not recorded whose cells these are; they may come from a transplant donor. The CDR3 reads CASSETRSSYNSPLHF. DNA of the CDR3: TGTGCCAGCAGTGAAACACGGAGCTCCTATAATTCACCCCTCCACTTT.